A selection of T cell receptor beta chains follows, all from one sample in a study of CD8+CD57+ T cells in acquired aplastic anemia. TCRdb reanalysed the reads using MiXCR and keeps one entry per CDR3 protein. The table includes about 180,000 distinct CDR3 sequences, 45% to 60% detected once. The specimen sequenced was sorted CD4+, CD8+, or CD8+CD57+ T cells (not recorded which) from PBMCs. Source of these receptors: a human donor with aplastic anemia. The CDR3 runs from the conserved cysteine through the conserved F or W. Fields, in order: V gene, J gene, CDR3 protein.

TRBV11-2	TRBJ2-3	CASSSDTQYF
TRBV6-4	TRBJ2-6	CASSDSGSGANVLTF
TRBV19	TRBJ1-2	CASSIRTGRDKGYAF
TRBV2	TRBJ1-6	CASSEGNSPLHF
TRBV27	TRBJ2-7	CASRTRTGPSEQYF
TRBV9	TRBJ1-1	CASSAQTGTRSTEAFF
TRBV11-1	TRBJ1-4	CASSLNLDRGGEKLFF
TRBV19	TRBJ2-1	CASSIGGTSIHEQFF
TRBV20-1	TRBJ1-3	CSAEDRGNTIYF
TRBV29-1	TRBJ2-7	CSVEERDGAYELYF
TRBV2	TRBJ2-5	CASSGLQVRQETQYF
TRBV2	TRBJ1-2	CASSGGTGGYGYTF
TRBV20-1	TRBJ2-5	CSASRAETQYF
TRBV10-3	TRBJ2-5	CAISESSFSTEETQYF
TRBV6-1	TRBJ1-1	CASSRQGALTEAFF
TRBV4-3	TRBJ1-6	CASSQDFPLTGGKSPLHF
TRBV6-4	TRBJ2-1	CASRDNSGTGGYNEQFF
TRBV7-3	TRBJ2-2	CASSPSGRARTGELFF
TRBV18	TRBJ2-7	CASSTQGAGEQYF
TRBV7-9	TRBJ1-1	CASSLMGTFEAFF
TRBV20-1	TRBJ2-3	CSARDRVTDTQYF
TRBV20-1	TRBJ2-2	CSAKRRQGTGELFF